Presented here are 24 T cell receptor beta chains from one specimen sequenced in a study of blood T cells in healthy people across ages. For the second PCR, which ran for roughly 6 to 12 cycles, a sample-barcoded 5' primer and a J-beta primer mix were used. Via MiXCR, TCRdb re-called the 5' RACE reads, giving one row per CDR3 protein. The sample lists about 1.4 million distinct CDR3 sequences; around 59% were seen once. Sequences were obtained from blood. The origin of the receptors is a man younger than 30 in good health.

V is TRBV5-1 and J is TRBJ2-7; D is unclear. CDR3 length: 15 residues. Per germline, CDR1 SGHRS and CDR2 YFSETQ. V was pared by 8 bases and J by 4 bases, with 22 bases between. DNA of the CDR3: TGCGCCAGTAGCCAACAGCTGAATGAGATTTACGAGCAGTACTTC. Translation: CASSQQLNEIYEQYF.

This clonotype was picked up a small number of times. The V call is TRBV12-3 or TRBV12-4, the J call TRBJ2-4; D call uncertain. Trimming left V 4 bases short and J 8 bases short, with 15 bases between. This CDR3 has 14 residues. In DNA form, the CDR3 reads TGTGCCAGCAGTTCGTTTGCCGGAATGGACATTCAGTACTTC. It is translated as CASSSFAGMDIQYF.

This rearrangement joins TRBV4-1 to TRBJ2-1, with a possible D match to TRBD1 (5 bases). Germline CDR1 MGHRA, CDR2 YSYEKL. CDR3 size: 14 residues. Trimming removed 8 bases from V and 9 bases from J, with 20 bases in between. CDR3 nucleotides: TGCGCCAGCCGCCCGGGCCTCGACGACAGTGAGCAGTTCTTC. This encodes CASRPGLDDSEQFF.

This clonotype has just a few counts. CDR3 sequence reads: CSVVGGGNEQYF. CDR3 nucleotide sequence: TGCAGCGTTGTAGGGGGTGGAAACGAGCAGTACTTC. This rearrangement joins TRBV29-1 to TRBJ2-7, with D possibly being TRBD1 (6 bases). The V end lost 4 bases, the J end lost 5 bases, and 12 bases lay between the germline ends. CDR1 is SQVTM and CDR2 is ANQGSEA in the germline V gene. The CDR3 contains 12 residues.

This rearrangement joins TRBV12-3 or TRBV12-4 to TRBJ2-2; D may be TRBD1 or TRBD2 (6 bases each). The CDR3 has 17 residues. V gave up 3 bases and J gave up 7 bases, with 21 bases separating them. The CDR3 region has the DNA TGTGCCAGCAGTTTTAATGTCGGAAAGGGGGGATACGGGGAGCTGTTTTTT. Translated, it gives CASSFNVGKGGYGELFF.

In this sample, this clonotype turned up a few times. The CDR3 spells CAISEFRPRGETQYF. The CDR3 DNA reads TGTGCCATCAGTGAATTTCGCCCGAGGGGCGAAACCCAGTACTTC. The chain has TRBV10-3 and TRBJ2-5; possibly TRBD1 or TRBD2 for D (5 bases each). CDR3 length equals 15 residues. Germline values: CDR1 ENHRY, CDR2 SYGVKD. The V and J ends lost 3 bases and 8 bases respectively, with 19 bases between them.

The chain uses TRBV20-1 and TRBJ1-2; 9 positions agree with TRBD1. This CDR3 spans 15 amino acids. CDR1 DFQATT and CDR2 SNEGSKA come from the germline V gene (reference sequence). Trimming removed 2 bases from V and 0 bases from J; junction bases left unmatched: 4. CDR3 region: CSARRDRVANYGYTF. DNA of the CDR3: TGCAGTGCTAGACGGGACAGGGTTGCTAACTATGGCTACACCTTC.

The CDR3 region is CASSWTGGTSGANVLTF. The DNA for the CDR3 is TGCGCCAGCAGCTGGACAGGTGGGACCTCTGGGGCCAACGTCCTGACTTTC. The gene calls are TRBV5-1 and TRBJ2-6; 7 bases map to TRBD1. CDR1 SGHRS and CDR2 YFSETQ come from the germline V gene. V was pared by 3 bases and J by 0 bases, with 6 bases of the junction left unmatched. This CDR3 comprises 17 residues.

The chain joins TRBV20-1 to TRBJ1-1; the D gene is possibly TRBD1 (5 bases). This CDR3 is 13 amino acids long. V shed 1 base and J shed 7 bases, with 13 bases lying between them. Per germline, CDR1 DFQATT and CDR2 SNEGSKA (reference sequence). For the CDR3, the DNA is TGCAGTGCTAGAGGATACAGGTTCATTGAAGCTTTCTTT. Translation gives CSARGYRFIEAFF.

The genes are TRBV4-1 and TRBJ2-7, with TRBD2 matching 10 bases. In germline, CDR1 is MGHRA, CDR2 YSYEKL. This CDR3 has 14 residues. V gave up 4 bases and J gave up 7 bases; unmatched junction bases: 7. CDR3 bases: TGCGCCAGCAGCCCAGCGGGGGGGAGGGGGGAGCAGTACTTC. Its protein product is CASSPAGGRGEQYF.

About this clonotype: Since the CDR3 does not end with the conserved phenylalanine or tryptophan, this likely comes from a read error. The chain links TRBV14 to TRBJ2-1; D tentatively fits TRBD1 or TRBD2 (6 bases each). Germline V gene sequence: CDR1 SGHDN, CDR2 FVKESK. Trimming shortened V by 5 bases and J by 6 bases, and 14 bases separated the two germline ends. CDR3 length equals 14 residues. As DNA, the CDR3 is TGTGCCAGCAGCTTGGGGGGCACTGGCAATGAGCAGTTCCTC. Its translation: CASSLGGTGNEQFL.

This clonotype showed up just once. The chain recombines TRBV20-1 with TRBJ1-5, with 7 positions matching TRBD1. J lost 7 bases, V lost 6 bases, and 15 bases had no gene match. The CDR3 contains 15 residues. Germline assignment: CDR1 DFQATT and CDR2 SNEGSKA (reference sequence). As DNA, the CDR3 is TGCAGTGCGAATACCCAGGGACAGTCCACCCAGCCCCAGCATTTT. This encodes CSANTQGQSTQPQHF.

The chain joins TRBV20-1 to TRBJ1-5; weak D call: TRBD1 (5 bases). The V gene's germline CDR1 is DFQATT and CDR2 SNEGSKA (reference sequence). This CDR3 has 15 amino acids. The V gene lost 4 bases and the J gene lost 3 bases, with 16 bases spanning the gap. The CDR3, as DNA: TGCAGTGCTATCGAGGGGAAGAGCCCCAATCAGCCCCAGCATTTT. Amino acids: CSAIEGKSPNQPQHF.

This clonotype was seen a handful of times. This chain joins TRBV5-1 and TRBJ1-2, with D maybe TRBD1 (5 bases). The CDR3 runs 14 residues. Germline loops: CDR1 SGHRS, CDR2 YFSETQ. Trimming took 0 bases from V and 7 from J, leaving 13 bases between them. CDR3 bases: TGCGCCAGCAGCTTGGAGGCAGGGTCGGCTGGCTACACCTTC. Amino acid sequence: CASSLEAGSAGYTF.

About this clonotype: An end of the junction differs from the germline gene, which may be a read error. The genes are TRBV2 and TRBJ2-7; D possibly corresponds to TRBD2 (6 bases). CDR1 is SNHLY, CDR2 FYNNEI, per germline. The CDR3 consists of 14 residues. CDR3 region: CDSILGPSAYEQYF. The CDR3 DNA sequence: TGTGACAGCATTTTAGGTCCTAGCGCCTACGAGCAGTACTTC.

In this sample, this clonotype turned up a few times. The chain has TRBV20-1 and TRBJ2-1, with a possible D match to TRBD1 (5 bases). The length of the CDR3 is 13 residues. Trimming pared 0 bases from V and 5 bases from J, leaving 8 bases between. CDR1 DFQATT and CDR2 SNEGSKA come from the germline V gene (reference sequence). CDR3 nucleotide sequence: TGCAGTGCTAGAGATCCCAGGGACAATGAGCAGTTCTTC. Residues: CSARDPRDNEQFF.

V gene TRBV6-5 combines with J gene TRBJ2-7, with 7 nucleotides matching TRBD1. The germline V gene encodes CDR1 MNHEY and CDR2 SVGAGI. Trimming removed 6 bases from V and 1 base from J; junction bases left unmatched: 9. CDR3 length: 15 residues. CDR3 protein: CASSRGQERSYEQYF. CDR3 sequence (DNA): TGTGCCAGCAGCCGAGGACAGGAACGGTCCTACGAGCAGTACTTC.

The rearrangement joins TRBV4-3 to TRBJ1-2; 8 bases match TRBD1. J gave up 8 bases and V 0 bases, and 5 bases lay outside the gene matches. Germline-derived CDR1 and CDR2 are LGHNA and YSLEER. The CDR3 extends over 14 amino acids. This CDR3 reads CASSQESRGQGYTF. As DNA, the CDR3 is TGCGCCAGCAGCCAAGAGAGCAGGGGGCAAGGCTACACCTTC.

This clonotype was seen a handful of times. The gene calls are TRBV29-1 and TRBJ2-7, with 7 bases that match TRBD2. Trimming removed 5 bases from V and 3 bases from J; junction bases left unmatched: 13. The CDR3 is 15 residues long. Germline assignment: CDR1 SQVTM and CDR2 ANQGSEA. The CDR3 is CSVSGTTEVNYEQYF. The CDR3 nucleotides are TGCAGCGTTTCAGGGACTACAGAAGTCAACTACGAGCAGTACTTC.

This clonotype was picked up a small number of times. The CDR3 loop is CASSSLGTSGATYNEQFF. CDR3 DNA: TGTGCCAGCAGTTCCCTTGGGACTAGCGGGGCTACCTACAATGAGCAGTTCTTC. The V call is TRBV27, the J call TRBJ2-1, with 13 bases matching TRBD2. This CDR3 region has 18 residues. Germline CDR1 is MNHEY and CDR2 is SMNVEV (reference sequence). V dropped 4 bases and J dropped 2; count of bases not matched to a gene: 8.

This clonotype was seen a few times. The chain uses TRBV4-1 and TRBJ2-7; D possibly corresponds to TRBD2 (5 bases). This CDR3 region has 18 residues. Per the germline V gene, CDR1 is MGHRA and CDR2 is YSYEKL. V dropped 0 bases and J dropped 5 bases, with 23 bases sitting between them. The CDR3 region is CASSQDLGGAIPFNEQYF. For the CDR3, the DNA is TGCGCCAGCAGCCAAGATCTAGGAGGAGCTATCCCCTTTAACGAGCAGTACTTC.

Regarding this clonotype: Germline and junction disagree at one end, which may indicate a read error. This rearrangement joins TRBV29-1 to TRBJ2-1; D possibly matches TRBD1 or TRBD2 (5 bases each). Germline V lookup: CDR1 SQVTM, CDR2 ANQGSEA. The CDR3 sequence is 17 residues long. The CDR3 region is CSVGNDLGPGTTNEQFF. The CDR3 nucleotides are TGCAGCGTTGGTAACGATTTGGGCCCAGGGACGACCAATGAACAGTTCTTC.

This chain links TRBV25-1 with TRBJ2-2; maybe TRBD1 (5 bases). The CDR3 is made up of 16 amino acids. The germline CDR1 and CDR2 sequences are MGHDK and SYGVNS. Deletions cut 7 bases from V and 0 bases from J, with 15 bases between. This chain's CDR3 is CASNLKDRPNTGELFF. CDR3 DNA: TGTGCCAGCAACCTAAAAGACAGACCGAACACCGGGGAGCTGTTTTTT.

The V and J genes are TRBV10-1 and TRBJ2-7, with D unresolved. CDR1 is WNHNN and CDR2 is SYGVQD in the germline V gene (reference sequence). The CDR3 is 13 residues long. V gave up 6 bases and J gave up 0 bases, with 9 bases separating them. The CDR3 bases are TGCGCCAGCAGCGGGTCTACCTCCTACGAGCAGTACTTC. This encodes CASSGSTSYEQYF.